This T cell receptor beta chain was sequenced during a study of blood T cell repertoires in COVID-19. Overall study: Spain, Italy and the United States supplied samples that represented acute and convalescent COVID-19.

The CDR3 covers 12 residues. Trimming shortened V by 1 base and J by 10 bases, and 8 bases separated the two germline ends. The germline V gene has CDR1 SGHKS and CDR2 YYEKEE (reference sequence). Sequencing was performed with immunoSEQ multiplex PCR; in TCRdb, only in-frame clones are kept and a portion is missing. Of tens of thousands of clones listed, 82% are singletons. Sequenced: peripheral blood. This sequence joins TRBV5-5 and TRBJ1-4; D gene uncertain. This clonotype originated in a human donor in a cohort sampled during active COVID-19. This chain's CDR3 is CASSLRAGKLFF. The CDR3 coding sequence is TGTGCCAGCAGCTTGCGGGCGGGAAAACTGTTTTTT.